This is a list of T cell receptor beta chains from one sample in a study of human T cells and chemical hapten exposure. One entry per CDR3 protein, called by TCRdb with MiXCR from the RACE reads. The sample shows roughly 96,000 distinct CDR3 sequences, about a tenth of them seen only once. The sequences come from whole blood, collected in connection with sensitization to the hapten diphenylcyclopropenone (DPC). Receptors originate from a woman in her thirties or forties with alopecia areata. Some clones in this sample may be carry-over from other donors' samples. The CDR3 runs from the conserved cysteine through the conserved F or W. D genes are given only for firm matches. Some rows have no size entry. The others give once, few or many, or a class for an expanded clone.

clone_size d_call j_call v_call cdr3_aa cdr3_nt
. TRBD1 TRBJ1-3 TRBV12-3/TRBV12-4 CASSPGGAPRGNTIYF TGTGCCAGCAGTCCAGGGGGGGCCCCGAGGGGAAACACCATATATTTT
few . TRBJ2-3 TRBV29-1 CSVEENVDTQYF TGCAGCGTTGAAGAAAATGTCGATACGCAGTATTTT
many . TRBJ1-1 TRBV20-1 CSADRTPTEAFF TGCAGTGCAGATCGGACACCCACTGAAGCTTTCTTT
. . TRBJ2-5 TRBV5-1 CASSFSGFQETQYF TGCGCCAGCAGCTTCTCAGGGTTTCAAGAGACCCAGTACTTC
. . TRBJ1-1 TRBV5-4 CASSFGGQDVAFF TGTGCCAGCAGCTTTGGGGGGCAGGATGTAGCTTTCTTT
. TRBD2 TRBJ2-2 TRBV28 CASSLPRGTSGTGELFF TGTGCCAGCAGCTTACCCCGGGGGACTAGTGGTACCGGGGAGCTGTTTTTT
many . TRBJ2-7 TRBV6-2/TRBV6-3 CASSYWGEQYF TGTGCCAGCAGTTATTGGGGGGAGCAGTACTTC
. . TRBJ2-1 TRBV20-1 CSARDRVLVQFF TGCAGTGCTAGAGATAGGGTCCTAGTGCAATTCTTC
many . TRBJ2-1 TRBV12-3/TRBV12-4 CASSSGDYNEQFF TGTGCCAGCAGTTCAGGGGACTACAATGAGCAGTTCTTC
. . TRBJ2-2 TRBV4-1 CASNLWGTGPGELFF TGCGCCAGCAACCTATGGGGAACAGGGCCCGGGGAGCTGTTTTTT
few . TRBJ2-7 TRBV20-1 CSARENPLATHIRNEQYF TGCAGTGCTAGAGAGAACCCCCTGGCGACACACATACGAAACGAGCAGTACTTC
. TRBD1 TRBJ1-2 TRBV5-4 CASSLEWTGEYGYTF TGTGCCAGCAGCTTGGAGTGGACAGGGGAATATGGCTACACCTTC
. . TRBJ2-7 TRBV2 CPRPGSYEQYF TGTCCCCGGCCCGGGAGCTACGAGCAGTACTTC
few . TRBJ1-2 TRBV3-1 CASSHRAYGYTF TGTGCCAGCAGTCACAGGGCCTATGGCTACACCTTC
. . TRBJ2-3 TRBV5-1 CASSLEATDTQYF TGCGCCAGCAGCTTGGAGGCCACAGATACGCAGTATTTT
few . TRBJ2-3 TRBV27 CASRILGASTDTQYF TGTGCCAGCAGAATACTAGGGGCTAGCACAGATACGCAGTATTTT